A single sample is the source of the 19 T cell receptor beta chains below, sequenced in a study of Ad26.COV2.S vaccination and SARS-CoV-2 variants. As for treatment: 19 received Ad26.COV2.S at low or high dose, single or two shots; about 5 received placebo; per-sample allocation not given. Day 63 following the first vaccine or placebo injection was when the samples were taken. Sequenced by immunoSEQ multiplex PCR; TCRdb stores in-frame clones only, minus some. Of around 450,000 clones listed, about nine tenths are singletons. The material was peripheral blood, obtained in a trial of Ad26.COV2.S vaccine versus placebo. Receptor source: a person between 18 and 59 years old who received the Ad26.COV2.S COVID-19 vaccine or a placebo.

The chain joins TRBV3-1 (or the pseudogene TRBV3-2) to TRBJ2-7; D is ambiguous. Trimming removed 5 bases from V and 2 bases from J, with 19 bases in between. Germline-derived CDR1 and CDR2 are LGHDT and YNNKEL (reference sequence). The CDR3 contains 16 residues. CDR3 amino acids: CASSARYTSIAYEQYF. The CDR3 DNA reads TGTGCCAGCAGCGCAAGGTACACCTCGATTGCCTACGAGCAGTACTTC.

In its sample, this clone was seen once. V usage is TRBV9 and J usage is TRBJ2-1, with TRBD1 matching 9 bases. CDR3 size: 15 residues. V gave up 3 bases and J gave up 8 bases; unmatched junction bases: 9. Germline loops: CDR1 SGDLS, CDR2 YYNGEE. DNA of the CDR3: TGTGCCAGCAGCGACGGGGACAGGGAAATCGATGAGCAGTTCTTC. It is translated as CASSDGDREIDEQFF.

This chain links TRBV29-1 with TRBJ2-2, with D maybe TRBD2 (6 bases). Trimming left V 4 bases short and J 2 bases short, with 11 bases between. The CDR3 sequence is 14 residues long. Germline CDR1 reads SQVTM; CDR2 reads ANQGSEA. The CDR3 here is CSVVGTLNTGELFF. DNA for the CDR3: TGCAGCGTTGTAGGGACTCTCAACACCGGGGAGCTGTTTTTT.

This sequence joins TRBV9 and TRBJ2-3, with TRBD2 matching 11 bases. Germline lookup yields CDR1 SGDLS and CDR2 YYNGEE. This CDR3 region has 15 residues. Trimming removed 0 bases from V and 6 bases from J; junction bases left unmatched: 3. DNA of the CDR3: TGTGCCAGCAGCGTAGGACTAGCGGGACTTGATACGCAGTATTTT. It translates to CASSVGLAGLDTQYF. The variable domain in full, with the rest retrieved from reference TRBV9 and TRBJ2-3, is DSGVTQTPKHLITATGQRVTLRCSPRSGDLSVYWYQQSLDQGLQFLIQYYNGEERAKGNILERFSAQQFPDLHSELNLSSLELGDSALYFCASSVGLAGLDTQYFGPGTRLTVL.

The CDR3 here is CASSEGAGGYTF. CDR3 bases: TGTGCCAGCAGTGAAGGGGCCGGGGGCTACACCTTC. The genes are TRBV6-1 and TRBJ1-2; no reliable D call. CDR1 is MNHNS and CDR2 is SASEGT in the germline V gene. V lost 1 base and J 8 bases, leaving 8 bases between the germline ends. This CDR3 contains 12 residues.

The chain links TRBV6-5 to TRBJ1-1; a possible D gene is TRBD1 (6 bases). The germline V and J ends were trimmed by 2 bases and 4 bases, with 8 bases remaining between them. The germline gives CDR1 MNHEY, CDR2 SVGAGI. The CDR3 is made up of 13 amino acids. The DNA of the CDR3 is TGTGCCAGCAGTTACGGGGGCCTCACTGAAGCTTTCTTT. As protein: CASSYGGLTEAFF.

Details on this clone: Distinct nucleotide sequences in the sample also encode this CDR3. This chain joins TRBV11-2 and TRBJ2-5; possibly TRBD2 for D (5 bases). From germline, CDR1 is SGHAT and CDR2 FQNNGV. V shed 5 bases and J shed 5 bases, with 6 bases lying between them. CDR3 length equals 11 residues. CDR3 protein: CASSRGETQYF. The CDR3 nucleotides are TGTGCCAGCAGCCGCGGGGAGACCCAGTACTTC. Based on the CDR3 plus reference TRBV11-2 and TRBJ2-5, the full variable domain is EAGVAQSPRYKIIEKRQSVAFWCNPISGHATLYWYQQILGQGPKLLIQFQNNGVVDDSQLPKDRFSAERLKGVDSTLKIQPAKLEDSAVYLCASSRGETQYFGPGTRLLVL.

The chain is built from TRBV5-5 and TRBJ2-7, with TRBD1 matching over 8 bases. Germline CDR1 reads SGHKS; CDR2 reads YYEKEE (reference sequence). The CDR3 is 15 amino acids. With 0 bases clipped from V and 1 base from J, the junction kept 3 bases outside the gene matches. Here the CDR3 DNA reads TGTGCCAGCAGCTTGGCAGGGGGCAATTCCTACGAGCAGTACTTC. It is translated as CASSLAGGNSYEQYF.

This sequence joins TRBV24-1 and TRBJ2-3; the D is unclear. Trimming took off 10 bases at V and 2 bases at J, with 9 bases between the two ends. The CDR3 is 12 amino acids. Germline V lookup: CDR1 KGHDR, CDR2 SFDVKD. DNA for the CDR3: TGTGCCACTAATGACGACACAGATACGCAGTATTTT. Amino acids: CATNDDTDTQYF.

The chain is built from TRBV7-2 and TRBJ2-1; 7 bases agree with TRBD1. Trimming at V came to 5 bases and at J to 4 bases, leaving 8 bases not matched to a gene. The germline gives CDR1 SGHTA, CDR2 FQGNSA. There are 15 residues in the CDR3. The CDR3 coding sequence is TGTGCCAGCAGCACGCGAAGGGGGCCTTACAATGAGCAGTTCTTC. Its protein is CASSTRRGPYNEQFF.

V and J are TRBV5-4 and TRBJ2-5; possible D gene TRBD2, 6 bases. Germline CDR1 reads SGHNT; CDR2 reads YYREEE (reference sequence). The CDR3 length is 16 residues. Trimming removed 0 bases from V and 1 base from J, with 13 bases in between. The CDR3 spells CASSLATGVSQETQYF. In DNA, the CDR3 is TGTGCCAGCAGCTTGGCAACGGGAGTAAGCCAAGAGACCCAGTACTTC.

This clone showed up just once. V gene TRBV5-1 combines with J gene TRBJ2-7; D ambiguous. Germline V gene sequence: CDR1 SGHRS, CDR2 YFSETQ. Trimming cost V 0 bases and J 1 base, with 8 bases left between them. The CDR3 runs to 14 residues. CDR3 amino acids: CASSLAVWSYEQYF. CDR3 in DNA: TGCGCCAGCAGCTTGGCCGTTTGGTCCTACGAGCAGTACTTC.

This chain links TRBV3-1 (or the pseudogene TRBV3-2) with TRBJ2-7; D not resolved. From germline, CDR1 is LGHDT and CDR2 YNNKEL (reference sequence). The CDR3 is 12 amino acids. Trimming stripped 4 bases from V and 4 bases from J, with 8 bases between. The CDR3 bases are TGTGCCAGCAGCCCCCGCCAGTACGAGCAGTACTTC. Its protein is CASSPRQYEQYF.

The J gene is TRBJ2-1, the V gene TRBV7-9; 12 bases are a match to TRBD1. With V trimmed by 2 bases and J by 5 bases, 7 bases remained unmatched. The CDR3 sequence is 17 residues long. Germline V gene sequence: CDR1 SEHNR, CDR2 FQNEAQ (reference sequence). Written as DNA, the CDR3 is TGTGCCAGCAGCTTACCGGGACAGGGGGCCCTAAACAATGAGCAGTTCTTC. As protein: CASSLPGQGALNNEQFF.

CDR3 residues: CASSQITGMANYGYTF. The CDR3 nucleotides read TGCGCCAGCAGCCAAATAACAGGGATGGCTAACTATGGCTACACCTTC. The rearrangement links TRBV4-1 to TRBJ1-2; the D gene is possibly TRBD1 (6 bases). Trimming pared 2 bases from V and 0 bases from J, leaving 13 bases between. CDR3 size: 16 residues. CDR1 is MGHRA and CDR2 is YSYEKL in the germline V gene.

The rearrangement links TRBV5-6 to TRBJ2-5; TRBD2 is a possible D gene (7 bases). V shed 1 base and J shed 0 bases, with 19 bases lying between them. CDR1 SGHDT and CDR2 YYEEEE come from the germline V gene. The CDR3 length is 18 residues. CDR3 in amino acids: CASSLRGGPSRYQETQYF. The CDR3 nucleotides read TGTGCCAGCAGCTTGAGGGGGGGCCCGTCCCGGTACCAAGAGACCCAGTACTTC.

The rearrangement joins TRBV4-3 to TRBJ1-4; maybe TRBD1 (5 bases). There are 16 residues in the CDR3. Germline V gene data show CDR1 as LGHNA and CDR2 as YSLEER. The germline V and J ends were trimmed by 0 bases and 0 bases, with 8 bases remaining between them. The DNA of the CDR3 is TGCGCCAGCAGCCAAGATACAGGACCAACTAATGAAAAACTGTTTTTT. Translating gives CASSQDTGPTNEKLFF.

V is TRBV9 and J is TRBJ2-3; 14 bases are a match to TRBD2. Trimming cost V 3 bases and J 4 bases; bases outside gene matches: 4. The V gene's germline CDR1 is SGDLS and CDR2 YYNGEE. This CDR3 contains 16 residues. The CDR3, as DNA: TGTGCCAGCAGCGAGACTAGCGGGAGGGTGTCAGATACGCAGTATTTT. Encoded protein: CASSETSGRVSDTQYF.

This rearrangement joins TRBV29-1 to TRBJ2-2; TRBD1 matches at 8 bases. The trim removed 6 bases at V and 0 bases at J, leaving 12 bases unmatched. CDR3 length: 17 residues. Germline assignment: CDR1 SQVTM and CDR2 ANQGSEA. The CDR3 is CSVLGQVTGANTGELFF. The CDR3 DNA sequence: TGCAGCGTGTTGGGACAGGTCACCGGAGCGAACACCGGGGAGCTGTTTTTT.